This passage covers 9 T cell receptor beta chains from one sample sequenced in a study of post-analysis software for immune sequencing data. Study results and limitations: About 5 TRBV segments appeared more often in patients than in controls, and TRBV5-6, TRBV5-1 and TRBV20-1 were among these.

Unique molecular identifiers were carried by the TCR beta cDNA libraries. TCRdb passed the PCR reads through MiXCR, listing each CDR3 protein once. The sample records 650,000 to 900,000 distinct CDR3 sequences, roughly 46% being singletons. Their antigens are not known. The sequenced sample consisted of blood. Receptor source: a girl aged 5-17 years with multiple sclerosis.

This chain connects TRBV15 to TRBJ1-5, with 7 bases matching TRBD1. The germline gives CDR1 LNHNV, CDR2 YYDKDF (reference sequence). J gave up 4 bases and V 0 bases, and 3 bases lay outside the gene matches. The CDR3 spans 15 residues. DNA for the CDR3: TGTGCCACCAGCAGAGATCGGGACAGTAATCAGCCCCAGCATTTT. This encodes CATSRDRDSNQPQHF. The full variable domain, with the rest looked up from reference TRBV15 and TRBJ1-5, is DAMVIQNPRYQVTQFGKPVTLSCSQTLNHNVMYWYQQKSSQAPKLLFHYYDKDFNNEADTPDNFQSRRPNTSFCFLDIRSPGLGDTAMYLCATSRDRDSNQPQHFGDGTRLSIL.

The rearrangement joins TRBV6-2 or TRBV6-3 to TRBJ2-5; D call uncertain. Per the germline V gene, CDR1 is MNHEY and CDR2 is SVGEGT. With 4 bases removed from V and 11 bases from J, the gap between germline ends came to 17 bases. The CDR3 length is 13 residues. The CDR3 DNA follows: TGTGCCAGCAGTTCAGTCCAGGCTAAAGCGCAGTACTTC. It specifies CASSSVQAKAQYF.

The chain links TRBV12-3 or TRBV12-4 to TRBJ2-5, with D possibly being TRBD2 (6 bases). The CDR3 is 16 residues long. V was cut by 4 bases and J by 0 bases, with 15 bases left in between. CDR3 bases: TGTGCCAGCAGTTCAACTAGCCCAGACGACCAAGAGACCCAGTACTTC. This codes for CASSSTSPDDQETQYF.

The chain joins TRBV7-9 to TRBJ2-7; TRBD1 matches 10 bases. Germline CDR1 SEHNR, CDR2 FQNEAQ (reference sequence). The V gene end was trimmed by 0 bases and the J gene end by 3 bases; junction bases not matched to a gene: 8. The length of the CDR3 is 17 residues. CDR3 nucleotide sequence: TGTGCCAGCAGCTTAGCCACCGGGACAGGGGAGGGCTACGAGCAGTACTTC. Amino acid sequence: CASSLATGTGEGYEQYF.

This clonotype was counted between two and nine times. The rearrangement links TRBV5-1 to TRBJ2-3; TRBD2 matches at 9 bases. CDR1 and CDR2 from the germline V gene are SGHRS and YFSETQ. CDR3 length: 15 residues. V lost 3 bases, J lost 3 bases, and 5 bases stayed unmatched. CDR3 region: CASSYRLAVTDTQYF. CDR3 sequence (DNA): TGCGCCAGCAGCTATAGACTAGCGGTTACAGATACGCAGTATTTT.

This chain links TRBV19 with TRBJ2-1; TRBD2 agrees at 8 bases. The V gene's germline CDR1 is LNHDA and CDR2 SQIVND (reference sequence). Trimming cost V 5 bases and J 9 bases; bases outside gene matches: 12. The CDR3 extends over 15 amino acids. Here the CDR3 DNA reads TGTGCCAGTAGTTCAATGGGACTAGTTTTACGTGAGCAGTTCTTC. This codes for CASSSMGLVLREQFF.

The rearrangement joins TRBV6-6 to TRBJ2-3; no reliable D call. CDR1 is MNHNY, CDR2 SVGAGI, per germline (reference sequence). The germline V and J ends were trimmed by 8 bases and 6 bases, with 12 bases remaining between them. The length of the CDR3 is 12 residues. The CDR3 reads CASATPGDTQYF. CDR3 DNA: TGTGCCAGCGCGACGCCCGGGGATACGCAGTATTTT.

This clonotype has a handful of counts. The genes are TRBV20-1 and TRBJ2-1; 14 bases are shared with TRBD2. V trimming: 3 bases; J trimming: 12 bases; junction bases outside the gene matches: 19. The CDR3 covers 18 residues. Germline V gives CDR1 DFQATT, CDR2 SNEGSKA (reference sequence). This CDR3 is CSASSGTSGSRSSMRQFF. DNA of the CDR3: TGCAGTGCTAGCAGCGGGACTAGCGGGAGCCGGAGTTCAATGAGGCAGTTCTTC.

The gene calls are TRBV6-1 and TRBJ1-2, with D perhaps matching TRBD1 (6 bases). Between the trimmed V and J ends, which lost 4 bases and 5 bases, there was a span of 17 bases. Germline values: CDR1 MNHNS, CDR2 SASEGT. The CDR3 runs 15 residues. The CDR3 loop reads CASSALRGTRYGYTF. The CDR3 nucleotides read TGTGCCAGCAGTGCCTTGCGCGGGACAAGATATGGCTACACCTTC.